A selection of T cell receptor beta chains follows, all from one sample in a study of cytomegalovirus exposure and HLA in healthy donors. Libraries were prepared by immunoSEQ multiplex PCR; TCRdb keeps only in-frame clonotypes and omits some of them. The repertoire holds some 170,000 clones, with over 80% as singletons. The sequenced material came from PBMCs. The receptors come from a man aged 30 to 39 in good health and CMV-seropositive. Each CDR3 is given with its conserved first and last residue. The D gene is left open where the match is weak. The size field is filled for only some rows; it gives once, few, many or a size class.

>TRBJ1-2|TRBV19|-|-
CASSNQGNYGYTF
TGTGCCAGTAGTAATCAGGGGAACTATGGCTACACCTTC
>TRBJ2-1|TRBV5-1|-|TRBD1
CASSLSTGGVDEQFF
TGCGCCAGCAGCTTGAGTACAGGGGGTGTCGATGAGCAGTTCTTC
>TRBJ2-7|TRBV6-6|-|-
CASAKQDLYEQYF
TGTGCCAGCGCCAAACAGGATCTTTACGAGCAGTACTTC
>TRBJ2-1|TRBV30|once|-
CAWDDRGASYNEQFF
TGTGCCTGGGATGATCGGGGGGCCTCCTACAATGAGCAGTTCTTC
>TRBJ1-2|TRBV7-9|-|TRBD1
CASSLDRGHRDGYTF
TGTGCCAGCAGCCTAGACAGGGGGCATCGGGATGGCTACACCTTC
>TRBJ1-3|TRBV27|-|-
CASSLNLGGFGNTIYF
TGTGCCAGCAGTTTAAATTTGGGGGGGTTCGGAAACACCATATATTTT
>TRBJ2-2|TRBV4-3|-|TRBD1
CASSRRGGGTGELFF
TGCGCCAGCAGCCGGCGAGGGGGCGGAACCGGGGAGCTGTTTTTT
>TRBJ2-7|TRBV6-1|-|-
CASIGIDFGAYEQYF
TGTGCCAGCATCGGGATAGATTTTGGGGCCTACGAGCAGTACTTC
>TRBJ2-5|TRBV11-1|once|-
CASSLWGDQETQYF
TGTGCCAGCAGCTTATGGGGGGACCAAGAGACCCAGTACTTC
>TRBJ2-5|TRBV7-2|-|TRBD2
CASSLVLAVGQETQYF
TGTGCCAGCAGCTTAGTACTAGCGGTGGGCCAAGAGACCCAGTACTTC
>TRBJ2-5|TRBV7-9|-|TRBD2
CASILSSGVLGETQYF
TGTGCCAGCATTCTCTCCAGCGGGGTCCTTGGGGAGACCCAGTACTTC
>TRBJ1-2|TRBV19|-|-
CASRTVYNYGYTF
TGTGCCAGTAGGACAGTTTATAACTATGGCTACACCTTC
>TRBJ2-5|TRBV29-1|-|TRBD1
CSAESDRAKYF
TGCAGCGCTGAATCAGACAGGGCGAAGTACTTC
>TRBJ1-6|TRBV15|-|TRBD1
CATSTWTGNNSPLHF
TGTGCCACCAGCACCTGGACAGGGAATAATTCACCCCTCCACTTT
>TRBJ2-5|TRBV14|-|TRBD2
CASSRDWTSGETQYF
TGTGCCAGCAGCCGAGATTGGACTAGCGGGGAGACCCAGTACTTC
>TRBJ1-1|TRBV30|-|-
CAWGEGWEKAFF
TGTGCCTGGGGGGAGGGGTGGGAGAAAGCTTTCTTT
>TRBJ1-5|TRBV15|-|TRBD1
CATSAMGQGNQPQHF
TGTGCCACCAGCGCGATGGGACAGGGAAATCAGCCCCAGCATTTT
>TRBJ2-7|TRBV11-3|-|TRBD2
CASSLAGTSGGAYGEQYF
TGTGCCAGCAGCTTGGCCGGGACTAGCGGGGGGGCGTATGGCGAGCAGTACTTC
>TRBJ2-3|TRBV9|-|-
CASSARQDPTDTQYF
TGTGCCAGCAGCGCCCGACAGGACCCCACAGATACGCAGTATTTT
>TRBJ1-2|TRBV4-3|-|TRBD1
CASSQDLQGNYGYTF
TGCGCCAGCAGCCAAGATTTACAGGGGAACTATGGCTACACCTTC
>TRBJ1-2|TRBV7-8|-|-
CASSFGGEDNYGYTF
TGTGCCAGCAGCTTTGGGGGGGAGGATAACTATGGCTACACCTTC
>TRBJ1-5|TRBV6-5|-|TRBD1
CASSTSGQGNQPQHF
TGTGCCAGCAGCACCTCGGGACAGGGCAATCAGCCCCAGCATTTT
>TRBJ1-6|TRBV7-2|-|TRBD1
CASSFKGAGGLHF
TGTGCCAGCAGCTTTAAGGGGGCCGGAGGGCTCCACTTT
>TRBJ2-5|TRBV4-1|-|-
CASSQDRGKLVTQYF
TGCGCCAGCAGCCAAGATAGGGGGAAACTTGTGACCCAGTACTTC
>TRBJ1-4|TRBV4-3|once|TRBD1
CASSQWGTGFNEKLFF
TGCGCCAGCAGCCAATGGGGGACAGGATTTAATGAAAAACTGTTTTTT
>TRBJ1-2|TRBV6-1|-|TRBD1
CATPAGGTNYGYTF
TGTGCCACTCCAGCAGGGGGCACTAACTATGGCTACACCTTC